This TCR beta chain was retrieved from a study of T cells in Graves' hyperthyroidism and ophthalmopathy. Amplified TCR beta CDR3 regions derived from RNA transcripts. RT-PCR in the first round (using the HTBI primer set) targeted the TCR CDR3. One entry per CDR3 protein results from TCRdb running MiXCR on the multiplex PCR reads. The sample lists 250,000 to 300,000 distinct CDR3 sequences, 15% to 20% seen once, with approximately 57% in the top ten. The source of this sequence is an older woman with Graves' ophthalmopathy. Sequencing used blood.

The CDR3 here is CAISGQGALSNQPQHF. In nucleotides, the CDR3 is TGTGCCATCAGTGGGCAGGGGGCTTTGAGCAATCAGCCCCAGCATTTT. The J gene is TRBJ1-5, the V gene TRBV10-3; 8 bases agree with TRBD1. Trimming cost V 4 bases and J 1 base; bases outside gene matches: 6. This CDR3 comprises 16 residues. Germline V lookup: CDR1 ENHRY, CDR2 SYGVKD.